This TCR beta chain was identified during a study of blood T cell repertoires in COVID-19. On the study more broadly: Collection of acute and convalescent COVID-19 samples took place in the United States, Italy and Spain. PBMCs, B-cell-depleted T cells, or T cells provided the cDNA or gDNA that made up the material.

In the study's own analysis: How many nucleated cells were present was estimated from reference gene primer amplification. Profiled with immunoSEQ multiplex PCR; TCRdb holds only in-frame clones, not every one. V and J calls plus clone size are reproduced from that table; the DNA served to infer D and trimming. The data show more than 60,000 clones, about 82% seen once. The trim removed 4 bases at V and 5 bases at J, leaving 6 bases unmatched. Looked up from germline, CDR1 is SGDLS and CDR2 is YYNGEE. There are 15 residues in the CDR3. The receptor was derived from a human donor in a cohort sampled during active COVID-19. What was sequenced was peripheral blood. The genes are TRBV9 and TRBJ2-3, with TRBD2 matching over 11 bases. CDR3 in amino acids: CASSPRLAGRDTQYF. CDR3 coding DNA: TGTGCCAGCAGCCCTAGACTAGCGGGGAGAGATACGCAGTATTTT.